The clone carrying this T cell receptor (beta chain) was picked up a small number of times. The sample originates from a study of control samples from healthy donors and cancer patients. From germline, CDR1 is SEHNR and CDR2 FQNEAQ (reference sequence). The CDR3 extends over 15 amino acids. Trimming pared 1 base from V and 5 bases from J, leaving 14 bases between. Assay used: immunoSEQ multiplex PCR; TCRdb lists only in-frame clones, some missing. This table holds fewer than 150,000 clones, 80% to 95% found once. V gene TRBV7-9 combines with J gene TRBJ1-1; D possibly corresponds to TRBD1 (5 bases). This clonotype was sampled from a man between 18 and 29 years old in good health. Sequenced: blood. This CDR3 is CASSLGGAIGTEAFF. CDR3 nucleotide sequence: TGTGCCAGCAGCTTAGGAGGGGCCATTGGGACTGAAGCTTTCTTT.